What follows are 12 T cell receptor beta chains derived from one specimen sequenced in a study of blood T cell repertoires in COVID-19. Sequencing was performed with immunoSEQ multiplex PCR; in TCRdb, only in-frame clones are kept and a portion is missing. The table records about 300,000 clones, around 84% of them present only once. The specimen was PBMCs or T cells enriched from blood (not recorded which). The receptors were gathered from a woman aged 18-30 years who had recovered from COVID-19.

The V and J genes are TRBV2 and TRBJ1-2; D not certain. Germline CDR1 reads SNHLY; CDR2 reads FYNNEI. V gave up 3 bases and J gave up 3 bases, with 17 bases separating them. The CDR3 consists of 16 residues. CDR3 sequence (DNA): TGTGCCAGCAGTGAGACCACCGGCGGGTACGACTATGGCTACACCTTC. As protein: CASSETTGGYDYGYTF.

This sequence joins TRBV5-1 and TRBJ1-4; D ambiguous. The V end was cut by 1 base, the J end by 7 bases, with 17 bases between. Per the germline V gene, CDR1 is SGHRS and CDR2 is YFSETQ. The CDR3 sequence is 16 residues long. The CDR3 sequence is CASSLFEGEGGEKLFF. The CDR3 bases are TGCGCCAGCAGCTTGTTCGAGGGAGAAGGAGGTGAAAAACTGTTTTTT.

The rearrangement links TRBV7-3 to TRBJ1-1; no firm D call. Germline lookup yields CDR1 SGHTA and CDR2 FQGTGA. V was shortened by 2 bases and J by 0 bases, with 4 bases between the two germline ends. The CDR3 consists of 13 residues. The CDR3 loop is CASSLDLNTEAFF. Here the CDR3 DNA reads TGTGCCAGCAGCTTAGACTTGAACACTGAAGCTTTCTTT.

The chain combines TRBV4-1 with TRBJ1-2; possible D gene TRBD1, 6 bases. CDR3 length equals 13 residues. Germline-derived CDR1 and CDR2 are MGHRA and YSYEKL. The V and J ends lost 4 bases and 2 bases respectively, with 8 bases between them. CDR3 in amino acids: CASSRTANYGYTF. In DNA, the CDR3 is TGCGCCAGCAGCCGGACAGCCAACTATGGCTACACCTTC.

The chain carries TRBV12-3 or TRBV12-4 and TRBJ1-5, with 7 bases lining up with TRBD1. This CDR3 comprises 13 residues. J gave up 7 bases and V 2 bases, and 2 bases lay outside the gene matches. CDR3 amino acids: CASSLLQGQPQHF. The CDR3 DNA reads as TGTGCCAGCAGTTTATTACAGGGGCAGCCCCAGCATTTT.

The chain links TRBV6-5 to TRBJ2-1; 9 bases line up with TRBD2. Germline lookup yields CDR1 MNHEY and CDR2 SVGAGI. CDR3 length: 16 residues. With V trimmed by 0 bases and J by 4 bases, 4 bases remained unmatched. The CDR3 coding sequence is TGTGCCAGCAGTTACTCACTAGCGGGCCAGTACAATGAGCAGTTCTTC. It is translated as CASSYSLAGQYNEQFF.

The V and J genes are TRBV5-1 and TRBJ1-5, with TRBD1 as a possible D gene (5 bases). V was clipped by 4 bases and J by 4 bases, with 9 bases between them. There are 13 residues in the CDR3. CDR1 is SGHRS and CDR2 is YFSETQ in the germline V gene. DNA for the CDR3: TGCGCCAGCAGCGTGTCAGGGAATCAGCCCCAGCATTTT. It encodes CASSVSGNQPQHF.

Details on this clone: The junction departs from germline at one end; a sequencing error may be responsible. The chain has TRBV28 and TRBJ1-6; no clear D. CDR3 length: 15 amino acids. In germline, CDR1 is MDHEN, CDR2 SYDVKM. DNA of the CDR3: TGTGCCAGCAGTTTAATGGCCGCAGACAATTCGCCCCTCCACTTT. Translation gives CASSLMAADNSPLHF.

The chain couples TRBV9 to TRBJ1-2, with 7 bases matching TRBD1. This CDR3 has 15 amino acids. V shed 4 bases and J 4 bases; nucleotides not matched to a gene: 10. Per germline, CDR1 SGDLS and CDR2 YYNGEE. The CDR3 here is CASSFRDSQTYGYTF. In DNA form, the CDR3 reads TGTGCCAGCAGCTTCCGGGACAGCCAAACCTATGGCTACACCTTC. The full variable domain, with the rest looked up from reference TRBV9 and TRBJ1-2, is DSGVTQTPKHLITATGQRVTLRCSPRSGDLSVYWYQQSLDQGLQFLIQYYNGEERAKGNILERFSAQQFPDLHSELNLSSLELGDSALYFCASSFRDSQTYGYTFGSGTRLTVV.

The chain combines TRBV3-1 (or the pseudogene TRBV3-2) with TRBJ2-1; TRBD2 agrees at 9 bases. Germline CDR1 is LGHDT and CDR2 is YNNKEL (reference sequence). With 0 bases clipped from V and 4 bases from J, the junction kept 7 bases outside the gene matches. This CDR3 spans 17 amino acids. DNA for the CDR3: TGTGCCAGCAGCCAAGACAGAGGGACTAGCCATTACAATGAGCAGTTCTTC. Encoded protein: CASSQDRGTSHYNEQFF.

The chain has TRBV5-1 and TRBJ2-3; tentatively, D is TRBD1 (5 bases). The V gene's germline CDR1 is SGHRS and CDR2 YFSETQ. The CDR3 length is 14 residues. V lost 4 bases to trimming and J lost 2 bases, with 11 bases between them. CDR3 sequence: CASSRDSTTDTQYF. The CDR3 bases are TGCGCCAGCAGCCGAGACAGTACCACAGATACGCAGTATTTT.

The CDR3 loop reads CASSFGGRDGYTF. The DNA for the CDR3 is TGTGCCAGCAGTTTTGGAGGGCGGGATGGCTACACCTTC. The chain uses TRBV27 and TRBJ1-2, with D unclear. The length of the CDR3 is 13 residues. Germline V lookup: CDR1 MNHEY, CDR2 SMNVEV (reference sequence). V was clipped by 3 bases and J by 6 bases, with 11 bases between them.